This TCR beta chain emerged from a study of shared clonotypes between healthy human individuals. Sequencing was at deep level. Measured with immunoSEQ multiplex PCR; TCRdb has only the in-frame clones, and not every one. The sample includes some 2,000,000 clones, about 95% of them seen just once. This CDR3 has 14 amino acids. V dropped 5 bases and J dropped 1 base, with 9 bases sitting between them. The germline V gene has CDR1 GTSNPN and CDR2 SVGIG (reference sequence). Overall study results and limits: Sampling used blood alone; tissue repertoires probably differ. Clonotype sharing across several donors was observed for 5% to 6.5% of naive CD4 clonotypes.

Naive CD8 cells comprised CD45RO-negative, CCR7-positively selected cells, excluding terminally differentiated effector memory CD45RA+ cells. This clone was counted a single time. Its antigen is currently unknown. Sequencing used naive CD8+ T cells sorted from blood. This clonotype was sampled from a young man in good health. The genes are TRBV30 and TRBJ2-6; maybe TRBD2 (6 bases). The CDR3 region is CAWGGRSGANVLTF. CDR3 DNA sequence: TGTGCCTGGGGAGGGAGGTCTGGGGCCAACGTCCTGACTTTC.